The next 21 T cell receptor beta chains were all read from a single sample in a study of OX40 agonist ivuxolimab in advanced cancers. TCRdb's copy holds only in-frame clones and misses some; the assay was immunoSEQ multiplex PCR. The sample includes roughly 65,000 clones, roughly nine tenths seen only once; the top ten take less than 0.3%. The specimen was CD4+ or CD8+ T cells sorted from blood, collected in a trial of the OX40 agonist ivuxolimab. Receptors originate from an adult with an advanced solid tumor such as melanoma, head and neck, liver or kidney cancer.

This chain uses TRBV29-1 with TRBJ1-2; D might be TRBD1 (6 bases). Germline values: CDR1 SQVTM, CDR2 ANQGSEA. Trimming removed 7 bases from V and 4 bases from J, with 16 bases in between. The CDR3 extends over 13 amino acids. The CDR3 protein is CSGAGGAGYGYTF. The CDR3 region has the DNA TGCAGCGGAGCGGGGGGCGCGGGCTATGGCTACACCTTC.

V and J are TRBV7-3 and TRBJ2-1; D is possibly TRBD2 (6 bases). Germline CDR1 is SGHTA and CDR2 is FQGTGA. V was shortened by 2 bases and J by 6 bases, with 11 bases between the two germline ends. The CDR3 has 14 residues. CDR3 residues: CASSLAGPLNEQFF. CDR3 coding DNA: TGTGCCAGCAGCTTAGCGGGACCACTCAATGAGCAGTTCTTC.

The chain carries TRBV7-3 and TRBJ2-1; TRBD1 matches at 12 bases. The CDR3 has 16 amino acids. Germline CDR1 is SGHTA and CDR2 is FQGTGA. The junction had 5 bases not matched to a gene; V was cut back by 1 base and J by 7 bases. The CDR3 DNA sequence: TGTGCCAGCAGCTTAATGGGACAGGGGGCGCGTAATGAGCAGTTCTTC. Translation gives CASSLMGQGARNEQFF. The full variable domain, in which reference TRBV7-3 and TRBJ2-1 provide the parts outside the CDR3, is GAGVSQTPSNKVTEKGKYVELRCDPISGHTALYWYRQSLGQGPEFLIYFQGTGAADDSGLPNDRFFAVRPEGSVSTLKIQRTERGDSAVYLCASSLMGQGARNEQFFGPGTRLTVL.

This clone showed up just once. The rearrangement uses TRBV6-5 and TRBJ2-7, with D uncertain. The V and J ends lost 2 bases and 8 bases respectively, with 16 bases between them. Germline assignment: CDR1 MNHEY and CDR2 SVGAGI. The CDR3 has 14 amino acids. The CDR3: CASSYTAEPSQQYF. The CDR3 coding sequence is TGTGCCAGCAGTTACACGGCAGAACCTTCGCAGCAGTACTTC.

This chain joins TRBV9 and TRBJ2-7; tentative D call: TRBD2 (5 bases). V gave up 2 bases and J gave up 0 bases, with 9 bases separating them. The CDR3 runs 14 residues. Germline CDR1 reads SGDLS; CDR2 reads YYNGEE. This CDR3 is CASSVTGDSYEQYF. Here the CDR3 DNA reads TGTGCCAGCAGCGTGACCGGGGACTCCTACGAGCAGTACTTC.

The chain uses TRBV7-8 and TRBJ2-5, with a possible D match to TRBD2 (6 bases). The J call may be wrong; the DNA end is better matched by TRBJ2-7. The CDR3 consists of 14 residues. Germline lookup yields CDR1 SGHVS and CDR2 FQNEAQ. The CDR3, as DNA: TGTGCCAGCAGCTTAGATGCGGGGACCTACGAGCAGTACTTC. Its protein is CASSLDAGTYEQYF.

The chain recombines TRBV19 with TRBJ1-1; 10 nucleotides match TRBD1. In germline, CDR1 is LNHDA, CDR2 SQIVND (reference sequence). This CDR3 spans 13 amino acids. The V segment lost 4 bases and the J segment 11 bases; nucleotides outside the gene matches: 7. This chain's CDR3 is CASSTPGQGRAFF. The CDR3 DNA reads as TGTGCCAGTAGTACACCGGGACAGGGGCGCGCTTTCTTT.

The V gene is TRBV9, the J gene TRBJ2-1; tentatively, D is TRBD1 or TRBD2 (5 bases each). Trimming removed 0 bases at V and 1 base at J, with 11 bases between. Germline CDR1 is SGDLS and CDR2 is YYNGEE. This CDR3 contains 16 residues. CDR3 bases: TGTGCCAGCAGCGTAGTAGAGGGGTCTTCCTACAATGAGCAGTTCTTC. This encodes CASSVVEGSSYNEQFF.

This CDR3 reads CASSQTSGLYEQYF. The CDR3 DNA reads as TGTGCCAGCAGCCAGACTAGCGGACTCTACGAGCAGTACTTC. V and J are TRBV7-6 and TRBJ2-7; TRBD2 matches 9 bases. Trimming took 5 bases from V and 3 from J; bases not matched to a gene: 5. The CDR3 spans 14 residues. Germline values: CDR1 SGHVS, CDR2 FNYEAQ.

The chain has TRBV4-2 and TRBJ2-1, with 11 nucleotides matching TRBD2. V shed 3 bases, J shed 6 bases, and the junction held 10 bases outside the gene matches. Looked up from germline, CDR1 is LGHNA and CDR2 is YNFKEQ. The length of the CDR3 is 17 residues. In nucleotides, the CDR3 is TGTGCCAGCAGCCATCTCCGGGGACTAGCGGACGTCAATGAGCAGTTCTTC. It translates to CASSHLRGLADVNEQFF.

As to this clone: As the CDR3 is not closed by the conserved phenylalanine or tryptophan, this likely results from a read error. The chain combines TRBV10-3 with TRBJ1-1; D remains ambiguous. CDR1 and CDR2 (germline): ENHRY, SYGVKD. This CDR3 contains 14 residues. Trimming stripped 0 bases from V and 5 bases from J, with 10 bases between. The chain's CDR3 is CAISESVRRTEAFL. DNA for the CDR3: TGTGCCATCAGTGAGTCGGTAAGGCGGACTGAAGCTTTCCTT.

The chain couples TRBV6-1 to TRBJ2-7, with D possibly matching TRBD1 (5 bases). The ends were cut back, 8 bases at V and 6 bases at J, with 20 bases in the middle. Germline lookup yields CDR1 MNHNS and CDR2 SASEGT. The CDR3 is 14 residues long. CDR3 sequence: CASLGPGKLGEQYF. Written as DNA, the CDR3 is TGTGCCAGCTTGGGGCCAGGGAAGCTTGGCGAGCAGTACTTC.

This clone was recorded only once. The chain couples TRBV29-1 to TRBJ2-5; 10 bases are shared with TRBD1. With the DNA end fitting TRBJ2-7 better, the J assignment may be wrong. Germline-derived CDR1 and CDR2 are SQVTM and ANQGSEA. The CDR3 has 13 amino acids. This CDR3 reads CSVGEGQGYEQYF. DNA for the CDR3: TGCAGCGTGGGAGAGGGACAGGGGTACGAGCAGTACTTC.

In its sample, this clone was seen a few times. V usage is TRBV11-2 and J usage is TRBJ2-1; 8 bases match TRBD2. CDR1 is SGHAT, CDR2 FQNNGV, per germline. The CDR3 has 17 residues. V lost 0 bases to trimming and J lost 7 bases; unmatched junction nucleotides: 11. CDR3 amino acids: CASSLEGGAGALNEQFF. DNA of the CDR3: TGTGCCAGCAGCTTAGAGGGTGGAGCGGGAGCTTTAAATGAGCAGTTCTTC.

The chain links TRBV6-6 to TRBJ2-1, with 7 bases aligning to TRBD1. Per the germline V gene, CDR1 is MNHNY and CDR2 is SVGAGI (reference sequence). There are 16 residues in the CDR3. Unmatched junction bases numbered 13, after V lost 2 bases and J lost 9 bases. The CDR3 DNA follows: TGTGCCAGCAGTTACCCAAAATCAGGAGCAGGGGGTGAGCAGTTCTTC. Its protein product is CASSYPKSGAGGEQFF.

This chain joins TRBV19 and TRBJ2-1; D uncertain. Germline CDR1 reads LNHDA; CDR2 reads SQIVND (reference sequence). This CDR3 region has 13 residues. V was pared by 1 base and J by 10 bases, with 11 bases between. CDR3 sequence reads: CASSIGRAREQFF. For the CDR3, the DNA is TGTGCCAGTAGTATAGGGAGAGCGCGGGAGCAGTTCTTC.

This chain joins TRBV5-1 and TRBJ2-7; D possibly corresponds to TRBD2 (5 bases). V was clipped by 0 bases and J by 2 bases, with 9 bases between them. Germline lookup yields CDR1 SGHRS and CDR2 YFSETQ. This CDR3 has 14 residues. The CDR3: CASSLGSGTYEQYF. CDR3 nucleotides: TGCGCCAGCAGCTTGGGAAGCGGAACCTACGAGCAGTACTTC.

CDR3 residues: CASSGGAAGLNEQFF. The CDR3 bases are TGCGCCAGCAGCGGGGGTGCGGCGGGTCTCAATGAGCAGTTCTTC. V is TRBV5-1 and J is TRBJ2-1; the D gene could be TRBD1 or TRBD2 (5 bases each). The CDR3 runs 15 residues. The germline CDR1 and CDR2 sequences are SGHRS and YFSETQ. Trimming left V 4 bases short and J 6 bases short, with 17 bases between.

As DNA, the CDR3 is TGTGCCAGCAGCTACGGGGGCTCCGAACAGGGGACCCAGTACTTC. Its protein product is CASSYGGSEQGTQYF. The rearrangement uses TRBV5-4 and TRBJ2-5; either TRBD1 or TRBD2 may supply D (6 bases each). V was pared by 3 bases and J by 7 bases, with 19 bases between. The germline CDR1 and CDR2 sequences are SGHNT and YYREEE (reference sequence). CDR3 size: 15 residues. The full variable domain, its missing parts supplied by reference TRBV5-4 and TRBJ2-5, is ETGVTQSPTHLIKTRGQQVTLRCSSQSGHNTVSWYQQALGQGPQFIFQYYREEENGRGNFPPRFSGLQFPNYSSELNVNALELDDSALYLCASSYGGSEQGTQYFGPGTRLLVL.

This chain connects TRBV10-2 to TRBJ2-7; D is uncertain. CDR3 length equals 14 residues. Germline loops: CDR1 WSHSY, CDR2 SAAADI. With 0 bases removed from V and 7 bases from J, the gap between germline ends came to 13 bases. CDR3 protein: CASSESGLPVEQYF. The CDR3 nucleotides read TGCGCCAGCAGTGAGTCTGGGCTCCCTGTGGAGCAGTACTTC.

The chain is built from TRBV7-6 and TRBJ2-5; TRBD2 matches at 7 bases. The J call is uncertain, as TRBJ2-7 better fits the DNA end. Germline V gene sequence: CDR1 SGHVS, CDR2 FNYEAQ. There are 13 residues in the CDR3. CDR3: CASGTSETYEQYF. In DNA, the CDR3 is TGTGCCAGCGGTACTAGCGAGACCTACGAGCAGTACTTC.